These 24 T cell receptor beta chains share one sample of origin, sequenced in a study of T cells in Graves' hyperthyroidism and ophthalmopathy. Amplification targeted TCR beta CDR3 regions from RNA transcripts. Primed by the HTBI set, a first-round RT-PCR was run on the TCR CDR3. TCRdb used MiXCR to reprocess the multiplex PCR reads, holding one entry per CDR3 protein. The sample has approximately 870,000 distinct CDR3 sequences; about 38% are singletons. The sample taken for sequencing was blood. The receptor set was obtained from a man aged 18 to 35 with Graves' hyperthyroidism.

This clonotype was detected many times. CDR3 residues: CASSLNSLDYEQYF. The CDR3 coding sequence is TGTGCCAGCAGCCTTAACTCCCTCGACTACGAGCAGTACTTC. The chain carries TRBV7-8 and TRBJ2-7; D is uncertain. The V gene lost 5 bases and the J gene lost 3 bases, with 14 bases spanning the gap. Per germline, CDR1 SGHVS and CDR2 FQNEAQ. The CDR3 length is 14 residues.

This clonotype has at least ten counts. CDR3 region: CASSLGRQLTNSPLHF. As DNA, the CDR3 is TGTGCCAGCAGCTTAGGGCGACAGTTGACGAATTCACCCCTCCACTTT. This rearrangement joins TRBV7-9 to TRBJ1-6, with D possibly being TRBD1 (5 bases). V dropped 1 base and J dropped 7 bases, with 14 bases sitting between them. Germline V gives CDR1 SEHNR, CDR2 FQNEAQ (reference sequence). CDR3 size: 16 residues.

The chain couples TRBV6-6 to TRBJ2-7; 11 nucleotides line up with TRBD2. This CDR3 spans 13 amino acids. Germline loops: CDR1 MNHNY, CDR2 SVGAGI (reference sequence). Trimming removed 10 bases from V and 5 bases from J; junction bases left unmatched: 7. The CDR3 loop reads CATRTSGWDEQYF. CDR3 bases: TGTGCCACCAGGACTAGCGGGTGGGACGAGCAGTACTTC.

This clonotype was counted ten times or more. V usage is TRBV7-2 and J usage is TRBJ1-1, with no clear D. This CDR3 is 15 amino acids long. V shed 2 bases and J shed 1 base, with 11 bases lying between them. Germline V gene lookup returns CDR1 SGHTA and CDR2 FQGNSA. The CDR3 loop reads CASSLWSRSNTEAFF. The CDR3 nucleotides are TGTGCCAGCAGCTTATGGTCCAGATCGAACACTGAAGCTTTCTTT.

This clonotype has ten or more counts. The V call is TRBV20-1, the J call TRBJ2-7, with D possibly TRBD2 on 6 matching bases. The V gene's germline CDR1 is DFQATT and CDR2 SNEGSKA (reference sequence). V gave up 3 bases and J gave up 0 bases, with 12 bases separating them. The CDR3 consists of 14 residues. The CDR3 here is CSASGGRNSYEQYF. CDR3 nucleotide sequence: TGCAGTGCTAGCGGGGGACGGAACTCCTACGAGCAGTACTTC.

This clonotype has a single count. This chain uses TRBV7-9 with TRBJ1-2, with 8 bases aligning to TRBD1. CDR3 length: 15 residues. Germline CDR1 SEHNR, CDR2 FQNEAQ (reference sequence). Losses at the gene ends were 3 bases for V and 4 bases for J; bases not matched to a gene: 7. CDR3 loop: CASSFRTGSSYGYTF. The CDR3 nucleotides read TGTGCCAGCAGCTTCCGGACAGGGTCCTCCTATGGCTACACCTTC. The full variable domain, with the rest looked up from reference TRBV7-9 and TRBJ1-2, is DTGVSQNPRHKITKRGQNVTFRCDPISEHNRLYWYRQTLGQGPEFLTYFQNEAQLEKSRLLSDRFSAERPKGSFSTLEIQRTEQGDSAMYLCASSFRTGSSYGYTFGSGTRLTVV.

J is TRBJ1-3 and V is TRBV11-3; D is ambiguous. Germline V CDR1 and CDR2: SGHNT, YENEEA. Trimming stripped 1 base from V and 7 bases from J, with 5 bases between. The CDR3 loop spans 12 amino acids. The CDR3 region has the DNA TGTGCCAGCAGCTTAGCTATGAACACCATATATTTT. Protein product: CASSLAMNTIYF.

The genes are TRBV10-3 and TRBJ2-5; D might be TRBD1 (8 bases). Per the germline V gene, CDR1 is ENHRY and CDR2 is SYGVKD. The CDR3 has 15 residues. Deletions cut 8 bases from V and 4 bases from J, with 20 bases between. CDR3 sequence (DNA): TGTGCCATCGGGGGGGGACAGGCCGCGGGAGAGACCCAGTACTTC. This sequence encodes CAIGGGQAAGETQYF.

On this clonotype: With a much larger clone just one base away, this may be a read error. The chain uses TRBV29-1 and TRBJ1-3; 7 bases line up with TRBD1. Germline CDR1 SQVTM, CDR2 ANQGSEA. The ends lost 6 bases at V and 2 bases at J; junction bases unmatched: 7. CDR3 length: 14 amino acids. The CDR3 here is CSVMTGNAGNTIYF. CDR3 DNA sequence: TGCAGCGTCATGACAGGGAATGCTGGAAACACCATATATTTT.

This clonotype was found a few times. The rearrangement joins TRBV20-1 to TRBJ2-5; TRBD2 matches 14 bases. Trimming at V came to 0 bases and at J to 2 bases, leaving 2 bases not matched to a gene. CDR3 size: 16 residues. The germline V gene has CDR1 DFQATT and CDR2 SNEGSKA (reference sequence). CDR3 bases: TGCAGTGCTAGAGAGGGGACTAGCGGGAGTCAAGAGACCCAGTACTTC. Its protein product is CSAREGTSGSQETQYF.

This chain joins TRBV9 and TRBJ2-5; no clear D. The germline V gene encodes CDR1 SGDLS and CDR2 YYNGEE. Deletions cut 3 bases from V and 0 bases from J, with 15 bases between. The CDR3 loop spans 16 amino acids. CDR3 DNA: TGTGCCAGCAGCGATCGACCCAACCCGTACCAAGAGACCCAGTACTTC. It specifies CASSDRPNPYQETQYF.

This clonotype was recorded many times. The chain uses TRBV7-8 and TRBJ1-5; D not certain. The CDR3 spans 15 residues. V lost 2 bases to trimming and J lost 5 bases, with 13 bases between them. In germline, CDR1 is SGHVS, CDR2 FQNEAQ. DNA for the CDR3: TGTGCCAGCAGCTTATCCCGGAGGGTTGATCAGCCCCAGCATTTT. Its protein product is CASSLSRRVDQPQHF. The entire variable domain, with the rest obtained from reference TRBV7-8 and TRBJ1-5, is as follows: GAGVSQSPRYKVAKRGQDVALRCDPISGHVSLFWYQQALGQGPEFLTYFQNEAQLDKSGLPSDRFFAERPEGSVSTLKIQRTQQEDSAVYLCASSLSRRVDQPQHFGDGTRLSIL.

Points on this clonotype: It may be a read error: a sequence one base away is much more abundant. The chain combines TRBV9 with TRBJ1-3; D is ambiguous. CDR3 length: 13 residues. Germline V gene lookup returns CDR1 SGDLS and CDR2 YYNGEE. The CDR3 here is CAGSVKTGNTIYF. CDR3 DNA sequence: TGTGCCGGCAGCGTGAAGACTGGAAACACCATATATTTT.

This clonotype has only one observation. Its ends do not fully match the called genes, so a read error is possible. V and J are TRBV2 and TRBJ1-3; tentatively, D is TRBD1 (5 bases). CDR3 length equals 15 residues. CDR1 SNHLY and CDR2 FYNNEI come from the germline V gene. Written as DNA, the CDR3 is TGTGCCAGCAGCTCCAGGGCCCTCTCTGGAGACACCATATATTTT. Translating it yields CASSSRALSGDTIYF.

With regard to this clonotype: With a much larger clone just one base away, this may be a read error. V and J are TRBV7-3 and TRBJ2-5; D gene uncertain. The CDR3 runs 10 residues. The V end lost 5 bases, the J end lost 7 bases, and 5 bases lay between the germline ends. Germline V lookup: CDR1 SGHTA, CDR2 FQGTGA. The CDR3 loop is CASSKGTQYF. The CDR3 DNA is TGTGCCAGCAGCAAAGGGACCCAGTACTTC.

This clonotype occurred a few times. J is TRBJ2-7 and V is TRBV14, with D unclear. Trimming took off 1 base at V and 12 bases at J, with 16 bases between the two ends. Germline CDR1 reads SGHDN; CDR2 reads FVKESK. The CDR3 runs 13 residues. This CDR3 reads CASSQGPGDGLYF. The CDR3 DNA is TGTGCCAGCAGCCAAGGTCCAGGAGACGGCCTGTACTTC.

This clonotype was seen many times. The rearrangement joins TRBV11-3 to TRBJ1-1, with no clear D. CDR1 is SGHNT, CDR2 YENEEA, per germline. V dropped 1 base and J dropped 0 bases, with 9 bases sitting between them. CDR3 length: 15 amino acids. CDR3 coding DNA: TGTGCCAGCAGCTTAGGGTGGGGTATGAACACTGAAGCTTTCTTT. Translated: CASSLGWGMNTEAFF.

The chain uses TRBV6-6 and TRBJ1-1; D ambiguous. Trimming took off 5 bases at V and 1 base at J, with 5 bases between the two ends. The CDR3 runs 12 residues. Germline V gene sequence: CDR1 MNHNY, CDR2 SVGAGI (reference sequence). The CDR3 nucleotides read TGTGCCAGCAGTAAGTCGAACACTGAAGCTTTCTTT. Its protein product is CASSKSNTEAFF.

The V and J genes are TRBV20-1 and TRBJ2-5, with 8 nucleotides matching TRBD1. The J segment lost 9 bases and the V segment lost 0 bases, leaving 6 bases of the junction unmatched. Germline V lookup: CDR1 DFQATT, CDR2 SNEGSKA (reference sequence). CDR3 length: 13 amino acids. The DNA for the CDR3 is TGCAGTGCTAGAGAGGACAGGGATCAGCCCCAGTACTTC. This translates into CSAREDRDQPQYF.

This chain uses TRBV7-9 with TRBJ2-2; 7 nucleotides agree with TRBD2. CDR1 is SEHNR, CDR2 FQNEAQ, per germline (reference sequence). The V segment lost 0 bases and the J segment 0 bases; nucleotides outside the gene matches: 4. The CDR3 is made up of 17 amino acids. As DNA, the CDR3 is TGTGCCAGCAGCTTAGCGGGGGGGTTCGCGAACACCGGGGAGCTGTTTTTT. Translation gives CASSLAGGFANTGELFF.

This clonotype has ten or more counts. A junction end diverges from the germline sequence, so it may reflect a read error. The CDR3 DNA follows: TGTGCCAGCAGTTTAGGGAGCGTGCACTTC. Protein: CASSLGSVHF. This chain connects TRBV12-3 or TRBV12-4 to TRBJ2-5; no firm D call. This CDR3 spans 10 amino acids.

J is TRBJ2-5 and V is TRBV15; perhaps TRBD1 as D (6 bases). This CDR3 is 15 amino acids long. CDR1 and CDR2 (germline): LNHNV, YYDKDF (reference sequence). V gave up 5 bases and J gave up 5 bases, with 18 bases separating them. The CDR3 here is CATSRRDAQGETQYF. DNA of the CDR3: TGTGCCACCAGCCGCCGGGACGCCCAGGGGGAGACCCAGTACTTC.

In the case of this clonotype: A clone one base away is much larger, so this may be a read error. The chain carries TRBV19 and TRBJ1-5, with D possibly matching TRBD1 (6 bases). The germline CDR1 and CDR2 sequences are LNHDA and SQIVND (reference sequence). The CDR3 totals 13 residues. Trimming took off 7 bases at V and 3 bases at J, with 10 bases between the two ends. The DNA for the CDR3 is TGTGCCAGTAAAGGGGGAGACAATCAGCCCCAGCATTTT. Translated: CASKGGDNQPQHF.

The chain combines TRBV19 with TRBJ1-6; 10 bases fit TRBD1. The V gene end was trimmed by 3 bases and the J gene end by 8 bases; junction bases not matched to a gene: 4. CDR3 size: 15 residues. The V gene's germline CDR1 is LNHDA and CDR2 SQIVND (reference sequence). The chain's CDR3 is CASSIAGTGDSPLHF. The CDR3 DNA reads as TGTGCCAGTAGTATCGCTGGGACAGGGGATTCACCCCTCCACTTT.